These 29 T cell receptor beta chains came from one sample sequenced in a study of cytomegalovirus exposure and HLA in healthy donors. The PCR employed 60 Vbeta primers together with 13 Jbeta primers. Assay: immunoSEQ multiplex PCR; the TCRdb copy retains only in-frame clones and omits some. The table lists some 200,000 clones, about 79% of them singletons. Sequencing was done on a sample of PBMCs. These TCRs come from a woman aged 50 to 65 in good health and CMV-seronegative.

This chain uses TRBV27 with TRBJ1-1; no clear D. V lost 7 bases and J lost 0, with 9 bases in between. This CDR3 has 13 amino acids. The germline V gene encodes CDR1 MNHEY and CDR2 SMNVEV (reference sequence). In nucleotides, the CDR3 is TGTGCCAGCACAACCTACCTGAACACTGAAGCTTTCTTT. Its translation: CASTTYLNTEAFF.

V is TRBV4-3 and J is TRBJ1-4; D is unclear. The CDR3 has 15 amino acids. Per germline, CDR1 LGHNA and CDR2 YSLEER. V gave up 4 bases and J gave up 4 bases, with 13 bases separating them. The CDR3 loop is CASSPSAGFNEKLFF. The CDR3 nucleotides are TGCGCCAGCAGCCCCTCAGCGGGATTTAATGAAAAACTGTTTTTT.

The V and J genes are TRBV7-2 and TRBJ1-5; 7 bases match TRBD1. Germline-derived CDR1 and CDR2 are SGHTA and FQGNSA. V lost 1 base and J lost 2; bases outside the gene matches: 8. The CDR3 runs 17 residues. The CDR3 DNA is TGTGCCAGCAGCTTAGTGCCGACAGGGATCGGCAATCAGCCCCAGCATTTT. Protein sequence: CASSLVPTGIGNQPQHF.

This clone has only a few counts. The genes are TRBV7-9 and TRBJ2-3; TRBD1 matches at 8 bases. The CDR3 extends over 14 amino acids. Germline assignment: CDR1 SEHNR and CDR2 FQNEAQ (reference sequence). V lost 5 bases to trimming and J lost 7 bases; unmatched junction nucleotides: 8. The CDR3 DNA reads TGTGCCAGCAGCCCTGGACAGGGCGGCTATACGCAGTATTTT. Protein: CASSPGQGGYTQYF.

The J gene is TRBJ1-1, the V gene TRBV10-1; D is perhaps TRBD1 (5 bases). V dropped 4 bases and J dropped 3 bases, with 12 bases sitting between them. The CDR3 is made up of 14 amino acids. Per the germline V gene, CDR1 is WNHNN and CDR2 is SYGVQD (reference sequence). The CDR3 region is CASSAGTFDTEAFF. The CDR3 DNA is TGCGCCAGCAGTGCCGGGACTTTTGACACTGAAGCTTTCTTT.

In regard to this clone: In the same sample, other DNA sequences code for this CDR3. The chain links TRBV28 to TRBJ1-2; 8 nucleotides line up with TRBD1. This CDR3 has 12 residues. Germline lookup yields CDR1 MDHEN and CDR2 SYDVKM. The J segment lost 3 bases and the V segment lost 6 bases, leaving 0 bases of the junction unmatched. The CDR3 sequence: CASRTGDYGYTF. CDR3 sequence (DNA): TGTGCCAGCAGGACAGGGGACTATGGCTACACCTTC.

In DNA form, the CDR3 reads TGTGCCAGCAGTCTAAAACAGTACTCATATGGCTACACCTTC. This sequence encodes CASSLKQYSYGYTF. The V and J genes are TRBV6-6 and TRBJ1-2; no definite D call. The germline V gene encodes CDR1 MNHNY and CDR2 SVGAGI (reference sequence). Trimming pared 5 bases from V and 5 bases from J, leaving 15 bases between. This CDR3 region has 14 residues.

The chain is built from TRBV4-3 and TRBJ2-2, with TRBD1 identical over 10 bases. V lost 3 bases to trimming and J lost 5 bases; unmatched junction nucleotides: 3. CDR3 length: 15 residues. Per the germline V gene, CDR1 is LGHNA and CDR2 is YSLEER. CDR3 sequence: CASSHRQGATGELFF. The CDR3 DNA sequence: TGCGCCAGCAGCCATAGACAGGGGGCGACCGGGGAGCTGTTTTTT.

The chain employs TRBV5-4 and TRBJ1-1; no firm D call. The germline CDR1 and CDR2 sequences are SGHNT and YYREEE (reference sequence). V lost 2 bases and J lost 1, with 6 bases in between. There are 13 residues in the CDR3. The CDR3 nucleotides read TGTGCCAGCAGCTTCGCGGGGAACACTGAAGCTTTCTTT. It translates to CASSFAGNTEAFF.

This clone has just a few counts. J is TRBJ2-6 and V is TRBV5-8; D is undetermined. The CDR3 has 16 amino acids. Trimming stripped 1 base from V and 0 bases from J, with 8 bases between. CDR1 is SGHTS, CDR2 YDEGEE, per germline. CDR3 sequence (DNA): TGTGCCAGCAGCTTGAACCCCTACTCTGGGGCCAACGTCCTGACTTTC. This encodes CASSLNPYSGANVLTF.

V is TRBV5-1 and J is TRBJ2-7; 7 positions agree with TRBD1. V shed 0 bases and J 0 bases; nucleotides not matched to a gene: 6. Germline CDR1 is SGHRS and CDR2 is YFSETQ. The CDR3 has 16 residues. Here the CDR3 DNA reads TGCGCCAGCAGCTTGGGAACCGGGACAGCCTCCTACGAGCAGTACTTC. Its protein product is CASSLGTGTASYEQYF.

V usage is TRBV11-3 and J usage is TRBJ2-3; 12 bases align to TRBD2. The germline CDR1 and CDR2 sequences are SGHNT and YENEEA. The V and J ends lost 0 bases and 3 bases, in that order; junction bases with no gene match: 7. This CDR3 has 18 residues. DNA for the CDR3: TGTGCCAGCAGCTTAGATCGGGGACTAGCGGGTGAAACAGATACGCAGTATTTT. It codes for CASSLDRGLAGETDTQYF.

A note on this clone: Other DNA sequences from this sample encode an identical CDR3 as well. The CDR3 DNA reads TGTGCCAGCAGCGTAGGTAGCGGAGCCTACAATGAGCAGTTCTTC. Protein: CASSVGSGAYNEQFF. This chain links TRBV9 with TRBJ2-1, with D perhaps TRBD2 (6 bases). Germline V gives CDR1 SGDLS, CDR2 YYNGEE. The CDR3 consists of 15 residues. V was trimmed by 0 bases and J by 2 bases, leaving 9 bases between them.

The genes are TRBV5-1 and TRBJ1-1; a possible D gene is TRBD1 (5 bases). Looked up from germline, CDR1 is SGHRS and CDR2 is YFSETQ. This CDR3 contains 14 residues. V gave up 5 bases and J gave up 1 base, with 12 bases separating them. The CDR3 bases are TGCGCCAGCAGTTTAAACGGGGGGAACACTGAAGCTTTCTTT. Translated, it gives CASSLNGGNTEAFF.

V gene TRBV19 combines with J gene TRBJ1-4, with D maybe TRBD1 (6 bases). The germline gives CDR1 LNHDA, CDR2 SQIVND (reference sequence). This CDR3 spans 15 amino acids. Trimming took off 7 bases at V and 0 bases at J, with 12 bases between the two ends. This chain's CDR3 is CASNRDTATNEKLFF. For the CDR3, the DNA is TGTGCCAGTAACAGGGATACTGCAACTAATGAAAAACTGTTTTTT.

In this sample, this clone turned up once. The V and J genes are TRBV7-3 and TRBJ1-1, with D tentatively TRBD1 (5 bases). The CDR3 length is 13 residues. V gave up 5 bases and J gave up 1 base, with 8 bases separating them. CDR1 SGHTA and CDR2 FQGTGA come from the germline V gene. CDR3 region: CASSPGQNTEAFF. The CDR3 DNA reads as TGTGCCAGCAGCCCCGGACAGAACACTGAAGCTTTCTTT. Filled out from reference TRBV7-3 and TRBJ1-1, the complete variable domain reads GAGVSQTPSNKVTEKGKYVELRCDPISGHTALYWYRQSLGQGPEFLIYFQGTGAADDSGLPNDRFFAVRPEGSVSTLKIQRTERGDSAVYLCASSPGQNTEAFFGQGTRLTVV.

This clone was detected only once. This sequence joins TRBV9 and TRBJ1-1; D remains ambiguous. Trimming took 0 bases from V and 1 from J, leaving 7 bases between them. The CDR3 spans 14 residues. Germline V gives CDR1 SGDLS, CDR2 YYNGEE. The chain's CDR3 is CASSVVAENTEAFF. The CDR3 nucleotides read TGTGCCAGCAGCGTAGTTGCAGAGAACACTGAAGCTTTCTTT.

This sequence joins TRBV28 and TRBJ2-2; D is ambiguous. The CDR3 is 14 residues long. Germline loops: CDR1 MDHEN, CDR2 SYDVKM. V lost 5 bases, J lost 0 bases, and 7 bases lay in between. The CDR3 protein is CASSNNPNTGELFF. CDR3 DNA: TGTGCCAGCAGTAACAATCCGAACACCGGGGAGCTGTTTTTT.

This sequence joins TRBV5-4 and TRBJ2-2, with TRBD1 matching over 7 bases. The CDR3 contains 16 residues. With 5 bases clipped from V and 3 bases from J, the junction kept 10 bases outside the gene matches. Germline CDR1 reads SGHNT; CDR2 reads YYREEE (reference sequence). CDR3 protein: CASSPERGQHTGELFF. CDR3 bases: TGTGCCAGCAGTCCTGAAAGGGGACAGCACACCGGGGAGCTGTTTTTT.

The J gene is TRBJ1-2, the V gene TRBV19; D gene unclear. CDR1 and CDR2 from the germline V gene are LNHDA and SQIVND (reference sequence). V dropped 7 bases and J dropped 11 bases, with 17 bases sitting between them. The CDR3 extends over 12 amino acids. The CDR3 here is CASKVEGGLYTF. For the CDR3, the DNA is TGTGCCAGTAAGGTAGAAGGAGGTCTATACACCTTC.

The chain couples TRBV19 to TRBJ1-5, with 9 nucleotides matching TRBD1. Germline V gene lookup returns CDR1 LNHDA and CDR2 SQIVND (reference sequence). This CDR3 is built from 15 residues. V was clipped by 6 bases and J by 5 bases; unmatched bases: 8. The CDR3: CASSLTGGMDQPQHF. As DNA, the CDR3 is TGTGCCAGTAGCCTGACAGGGGGAATGGATCAGCCCCAGCATTTT.

V is TRBV6-6 and J is TRBJ2-1; D remains ambiguous. CDR3 length equals 14 residues. The germline gives CDR1 MNHNY, CDR2 SVGAGI (reference sequence). Trimming shortened V by 2 bases and J by 0 bases, and 5 bases separated the two germline ends. CDR3 residues: CASSYADSYNEQFF. CDR3 coding DNA: TGTGCCAGCAGTTACGCAGACTCCTACAATGAGCAGTTCTTC.

The CDR3 sequence: CASSLELRGQFF. The CDR3 coding sequence is TGCGCCAGCAGCTTGGAGCTTAGAGGGCAGTTCTTC. The chain uses TRBV5-1 and TRBJ2-1, with D uncertain. In germline, CDR1 is SGHRS, CDR2 YFSETQ. V was clipped by 0 bases and J by 12 bases, with 10 bases between them. This CDR3 comprises 12 residues.

The chain links TRBV28 to TRBJ1-1; D perhaps matches TRBD1 (6 bases). Germline V gives CDR1 MDHEN, CDR2 SYDVKM. This CDR3 comprises 16 residues. The V gene lost 5 bases and the J gene lost 4 bases, with 20 bases spanning the gap. CDR3 nucleotides: TGTGCCAGCAGTCCCCAACAGGGAAGAATCGGCACTGAAGCTTTCTTT. Translated, it gives CASSPQQGRIGTEAFF.

The J gene is TRBJ2-7, the V gene TRBV7-2; TRBD2 aligns across 10 bases. The ends lost 4 bases at V and 4 bases at J; junction bases unmatched: 7. The CDR3 sequence is 15 residues long. The germline V gene has CDR1 SGHTA and CDR2 FQGNSA. The chain's CDR3 is CASSWGAGGPYEQYF. CDR3 DNA: TGTGCCAGCAGCTGGGGAGCGGGAGGGCCGTACGAGCAGTACTTC. Using reference TRBV7-2 and TRBJ2-7 for the parts outside the CDR3, the full variable domain is GAGVSQSPSNKVTEKGKDVELRCDPISGHTALYWYRQSLGQGLEFLIYFQGNSAPDKSGLPSDRFSAERTGGSVSTLTIQRTQQEDSAVYLCASSWGAGGPYEQYFGPGTRLTVT.

V and J are TRBV18 and TRBJ1-1; no definite D call. This CDR3 is built from 13 residues. The germline CDR1 and CDR2 sequences are KGHSH and LQKENI. V lost 8 bases and J 1 base, leaving 11 bases between the germline ends. In nucleotides, the CDR3 is TGTGCCAGCGCCCTACAGACGAACACTGAAGCTTTCTTT. Protein product: CASALQTNTEAFF.

V usage is TRBV19 and J usage is TRBJ1-3; D not resolved. This CDR3 is 14 amino acids long. Germline-derived CDR1 and CDR2 are LNHDA and SQIVND (reference sequence). V was clipped by 6 bases and J by 0 bases, with 9 bases between them. CDR3 region: CASSQTVSGNTIYF. CDR3 nucleotides: TGTGCCAGTAGCCAAACGGTCTCTGGAAACACCATATATTTT.

The chain combines TRBV19 with TRBJ2-2, with TRBD1 as a possible D gene (6 bases). CDR1 is LNHDA, CDR2 SQIVND, per germline (reference sequence). V was clipped by 5 bases and J by 6 bases, with 13 bases between them. The CDR3 consists of 14 residues. The DNA for the CDR3 is TGTGCCAGTAGTGCACAGGGTAGGGCCGGGGAGCTGTTTTTT. Translated: CASSAQGRAGELFF.

For this clone: At one end, the junction sequence differs from germline, possibly due to a read error. The rearrangement joins TRBV7-9 to TRBJ1-2; D possibly corresponds to TRBD1 (5 bases). CDR1 and CDR2 (germline): SEHNR, FQNEAQ (reference sequence). This CDR3 contains 15 residues. CDR3 amino acids: CSSSLWAGLDYGYTF. As DNA, the CDR3 is TGTTCCAGCAGCTTATGGGCAGGGCTGGACTATGGCTACACCTTC.